This T cell receptor beta chain was obtained from a study of CD8+CD57+ T cells in acquired aplastic anemia. For sequencing, patients were chosen who had shown expansion of CD8+CD57+ cells by flow cytometry. Severe acquired aplastic anemia was present in all patients. Each patient gave a blood sample that was collected before any therapy had been received. CDR3 and TCR beta VDJ profiling relied on genomic DNA as the template. TCRdb passed the reads through MiXCR, listing each CDR3 protein once. The data contain about 98,000 distinct CDR3 sequences, roughly 70% of them singletons. Whole-study results and caveats: Shared by patients and controls, approximately 28 CD8+ CDR3s were abundant in patients.

On this clonotype itself: The antigen remains unidentified. Relative to the germline gene, one junction end is altered; a read error may explain this.

This clonotype originated in a human donor with aplastic anemia. Input material: sorted CD4+, CD8+, or CD8+CD57+ T cells (not recorded which) from PBMCs.

This CDR3 is CAIRRDYYNEQFF. The CDR3 DNA reads as TGCGCCATCAGGAGGGACTACTACAATGAGCAGTTCTTC. The chain uses TRBV27 and TRBJ2-1; 7 bases are a match to TRBD2. The CDR3 has 13 amino acids. Per germline, CDR1 MNHEY and CDR2 SMNVEV (reference sequence).